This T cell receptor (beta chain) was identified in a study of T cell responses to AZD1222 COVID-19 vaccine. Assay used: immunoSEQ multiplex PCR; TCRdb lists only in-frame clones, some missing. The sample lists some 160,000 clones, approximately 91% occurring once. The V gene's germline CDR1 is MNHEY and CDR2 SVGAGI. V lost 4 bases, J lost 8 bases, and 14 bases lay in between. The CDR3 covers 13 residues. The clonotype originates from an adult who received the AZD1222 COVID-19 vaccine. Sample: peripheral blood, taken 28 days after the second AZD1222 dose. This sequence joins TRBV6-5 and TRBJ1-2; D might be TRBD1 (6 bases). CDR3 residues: CASSSWPGAGYTF. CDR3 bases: TGTGCCAGCAGTTCTTGGCCAGGGGCGGGCTACACCTTC.